These 27 T cell receptor beta chains share one sample of origin, sequenced in a study of OX40 agonist ivuxolimab in advanced cancers. This table comes from immunoSEQ multiplex PCR, and its TCRdb copy is limited to in-frame clones, with some not included. The sample includes about 48,000 clones, about 85% of them seen just once. The sample consisted of CD4+ or CD8+ T cells sorted from blood, taken in a trial of the OX40 agonist ivuxolimab. The receptors were gathered from an adult with an advanced solid tumor such as melanoma, head and neck, liver or kidney cancer.

This clone showed up just once. CDR3 sequence: CASSRTGVGSNQPQHF. The CDR3 coding sequence is TGTGCCAGCAGCAGAACAGGGGTCGGGAGCAATCAGCCCCAGCATTTT. The chain is built from TRBV7-8 and TRBJ1-5; 7 bases are shared with TRBD1. CDR1 SGHVS and CDR2 FQNEAQ come from the germline V gene. V shed 5 bases and J 1 base; nucleotides not matched to a gene: 8. This CDR3 has 16 residues.

The chain couples TRBV5-1 to TRBJ2-2; D is unclear. The CDR3 has 14 amino acids. V dropped 0 bases and J dropped 5 bases, with 8 bases sitting between them. In germline, CDR1 is SGHRS, CDR2 YFSETQ. This chain's CDR3 is CASSLAAVTGELFF. DNA for the CDR3: TGCGCCAGCAGCTTGGCCGCAGTGACCGGGGAGCTGTTTTTT.

This clone was counted a few times. The chain links TRBV30 to TRBJ1-5, with 7 bases matching TRBD1. The germline CDR1 and CDR2 sequences are GTSNPN and SVGIG (reference sequence). The CDR3 runs to 16 residues. V lost 3 bases and J lost 4; bases outside the gene matches: 12. The CDR3 protein is CAWSSQGGFGNQPQHF. CDR3 DNA: TGTGCCTGGAGCTCCCAGGGGGGGTTTGGAAATCAGCCCCAGCATTTT.

This chain uses TRBV7-9 with TRBJ2-3; 8 bases line up with TRBD1. Germline V gene sequence: CDR1 SEHNR, CDR2 FQNEAQ (reference sequence). The J segment lost 1 base and the V segment lost 5 bases, leaving 8 bases of the junction unmatched. This CDR3 spans 16 amino acids. CDR3 DNA sequence: TGTGCCAGCAGCATGCTTCCGGGACAGGGCACAGATACGCAGTATTTT. Its protein is CASSMLPGQGTDTQYF.

V and J are TRBV28 and TRBJ1-2; no clear D. CDR1 is MDHEN, CDR2 SYDVKM, per germline. The V end lost 6 bases, the J end lost 5 bases, and 10 bases lay between the germline ends. The CDR3 sequence is 12 residues long. CDR3 coding DNA: TGTGCCAGCAGCCCCTCAACATATGGCTACACCTTC. It codes for CASSPSTYGYTF.

The chain joins TRBV29-1 to TRBJ2-1; 9 bases align to TRBD2. CDR1 is SQVTM, CDR2 ANQGSEA, per germline. V shed 7 bases and J 9 bases; nucleotides not matched to a gene: 10. This CDR3 has 13 residues. The CDR3 bases are TGCAGCGGTACTGAGCGGGAGGTGAGTGAGCAGTTCTTC. It translates to CSGTEREVSEQFF.

V usage is TRBV30 and J usage is TRBJ1-2; D gene ambiguous. This CDR3 region has 15 residues. V was shortened by 3 bases and J by 4 bases, with 18 bases between the two germline ends. Germline CDR1 is GTSNPN and CDR2 is SVGIG (reference sequence). CDR3 residues: CAWRTDGEFSYGYTF. CDR3 nucleotide sequence: TGTGCCTGGAGGACCGATGGGGAGTTTAGCTATGGCTACACCTTC.

Concerning this clone: Other nucleotide sequences in the sample specify the same CDR3. The chain's CDR3 is CASSPGGQGGYEQYF. CDR3 DNA: TGTGCCAGCAGTCCGGGCGGACAGGGGGGCTACGAGCAGTACTTC. The chain has TRBV28 and TRBJ2-7, with TRBD1 matching over 10 bases. Germline V gene lookup returns CDR1 MDHEN and CDR2 SYDVKM. The CDR3 extends over 15 amino acids. The V segment lost 5 bases and the J segment 3 bases; nucleotides outside the gene matches: 7.

The chain uses TRBV18 and TRBJ2-7; tentative D call: TRBD1 (6 bases). The V end was cut by 3 bases, the J end by 0 bases, with 21 bases between. Germline loops: CDR1 KGHSH, CDR2 LQKENI. The CDR3 contains 18 residues. This chain's CDR3 is CASSPQPGTGHFSYEQYF. Here the CDR3 DNA reads TGTGCCAGCTCACCGCAACCGGGGACGGGACACTTCTCCTACGAGCAGTACTTC. The complete variable domain, with remaining parts taken from reference TRBV18 and TRBJ2-7, reads NAGVMQNPRHLVRRRGQEARLRCSPMKGHSHVYWYRQLPEEGLKFMVYLQKENIIDESGMPKERFSAEFPKEGPSILRIQQVVRGDSAAYFCASSPQPGTGHFSYEQYFGPGTRLTVT.

The chain employs TRBV2 and TRBJ2-5; the D gene is possibly TRBD1 (6 bases). In germline, CDR1 is SNHLY, CDR2 FYNNEI. V was shortened by 8 bases and J by 5 bases, with 12 bases between the two germline ends. The CDR3 length is 12 residues. This CDR3 reads CASDPGEETQYF. CDR3 nucleotides: TGTGCCAGCGATCCAGGGGAGGAGACCCAGTACTTC.

The V gene is TRBV2, the J gene TRBJ1-5, with D uncertain. This CDR3 contains 13 residues. Trimming cost V 1 base and J 8 bases, with 9 bases left between them. Per the germline V gene, CDR1 is SNHLY and CDR2 is FYNNEI. In DNA form, the CDR3 reads TGTGCCAGCAGTGAAGGGGAGAGGGAGCCCCAGCATTTT. Translating it yields CASSEGEREPQHF.

The chain carries TRBV6-5 and TRBJ2-2; D might be TRBD1 (5 bases). CDR1 is MNHEY, CDR2 SVGAGI, per germline. This CDR3 region has 14 residues. Trimming took 8 bases from V and 6 from J, leaving 16 bases between them. The CDR3 DNA follows: TGTGCCAGCTCACTTTTCAGGGATTCCGGGGAGCTGTTTTTT. Translated, it gives CASSLFRDSGELFF.

The chain employs TRBV5-1 and TRBJ2-1; no reliable D call. CDR1 and CDR2 from the germline V gene are SGHRS and YFSETQ. This CDR3 has 16 amino acids. Trimming removed 0 bases from V and 9 bases from J, with 19 bases in between. The CDR3 DNA reads TGCGCCAGCAGCTTGGTTGGCCAGGCCCAAATGGGTGAGCAGTTCTTC. Translated, it gives CASSLVGQAQMGEQFF.

The chain employs TRBV9 and TRBJ2-1; tentative D call: TRBD1 (6 bases). The V end lost 3 bases, the J end lost 10 bases, and 11 bases lay between the germline ends. CDR3 length: 12 amino acids. Germline V CDR1 and CDR2: SGDLS, YYNGEE. The CDR3 is CASSAAGTEQFF. The CDR3 nucleotides are TGTGCCAGCAGCGCCGCCGGGACAGAGCAGTTCTTC.

This chain connects TRBV19 to TRBJ2-5; 8 positions match TRBD1. The CDR3 covers 14 residues. Germline values: CDR1 LNHDA, CDR2 SQIVND (reference sequence). V gave up 5 bases and J gave up 4 bases; unmatched junction bases: 6. CDR3 sequence: CASSYGTGGETQYF. CDR3 DNA sequence: TGTGCCAGTAGTTACGGGACAGGCGGAGAGACCCAGTACTTC.

The chain is built from TRBV28 and TRBJ2-6; D gene unclear. Germline values: CDR1 MDHEN, CDR2 SYDVKM. Trimming pared 1 base from V and 0 bases from J, leaving 7 bases between. This CDR3 spans 16 amino acids. The CDR3 DNA follows: TGTGCCAGCAGTTTATTAAGACACTCTGGGGCCAACGTCCTGACTTTC. Protein product: CASSLLRHSGANVLTF.

The chain is built from TRBV28 and TRBJ1-5; D not certain. Trimming left V 7 bases short and J 7 bases short, with 20 bases between. The CDR3 totals 15 residues. CDR1 and CDR2 (germline): MDHEN, SYDVKM. The CDR3 spells CASNPFISGKQPQHF. In DNA form, the CDR3 reads TGTGCCAGCAATCCATTTATATCGGGGAAACAGCCCCAGCATTTT.

This clone was recorded a few times. The chain couples TRBV28 to TRBJ2-1; tentative D call: TRBD2 (6 bases). Germline CDR1 and CDR2: MDHEN and SYDVKM. This CDR3 comprises 17 residues. Between the trimmed V and J ends, which lost 4 bases and 1 base, there was a span of 17 bases. The CDR3 DNA is TGTGCCAGCAGTTCCCTACGGGGGAGAGAATCCTACAATGAGCAGTTCTTC. Its protein is CASSSLRGRESYNEQFF.

The V call is TRBV21-1, the J call TRBJ2-4; the table's TRBD1 call for D was not verified on the DNA. TRBV21-1 is a recognized pseudogene. The CDR3 has 17 amino acids. CDR3 region: CASSKRTGALAKNIQYF. The CDR3 nucleotides read TGTGCCAGCAGCAAAAGGACAGGAGCTCTAGCCAAAAACATTCAGTACTTC.

The genes are TRBV7-8 and TRBJ2-3; 10 bases align to TRBD2. CDR3 length equals 16 residues. The J segment lost 5 bases and the V segment lost 5 bases, leaving 10 bases of the junction unmatched. Germline V gene lookup returns CDR1 SGHVS and CDR2 FQNEAQ. CDR3 region: CASSLLAGGWRDTQYF. The CDR3 DNA reads as TGTGCCAGCAGCCTCTTAGCGGGAGGCTGGAGAGATACGCAGTATTTT.

V and J are TRBV4-2 and TRBJ2-5; possible D gene TRBD2, 6 bases. The CDR3 is 15 residues long. The V end lost 4 bases, the J end lost 5 bases, and 17 bases lay between the germline ends. The germline CDR1 and CDR2 sequences are LGHNA and YNFKEQ. CDR3 DNA: TGTGCCAGCAGCCTCGCGGCGGGGCGGGATGAGACCCAGTACTTC. Amino acids: CASSLAAGRDETQYF.

The rearrangement uses TRBV9 and TRBJ2-5; D possibly corresponds to TRBD2 (6 bases). The CDR3 totals 13 residues. Trimming pared 1 base from V and 5 bases from J, leaving 9 bases between. The V gene's germline CDR1 is SGDLS and CDR2 YYNGEE. The CDR3 nucleotides are TGTGCCAGCAGCGTAAGACGGGGGGAGACCCAGTACTTC. Its translation: CASSVRRGETQYF.

This clone was observed once. The chain joins TRBV28 to TRBJ1-3; 7 bases map to TRBD1. After removal of 6 bases from V and 0 bases from J, the junction contained 11 bases not matched to a gene. Germline V CDR1 and CDR2: MDHEN, SYDVKM. There are 17 residues in the CDR3. In nucleotides, the CDR3 is TGTGCCAGCAGCCCAGAGGGCAGGGGGAACTCTGGAAACACCATATATTTT. It codes for CASSPEGRGNSGNTIYF.

This chain connects TRBV5-1 to TRBJ2-4, with 7 positions matching TRBD1. Germline V gives CDR1 SGHRS, CDR2 YFSETQ. This CDR3 spans 15 amino acids. The trim removed 2 bases at V and 6 bases at J, leaving 8 bases unmatched. In DNA, the CDR3 is TGCGCCAGCAGCTTCTCCGACAGGGTGGGAAACATTCAGTACTTC. This translates into CASSFSDRVGNIQYF.

Here the CDR3 reads CASSPQPLGNEQYF. The CDR3 DNA follows: TGTGCCAGCAGCCCCCAACCTCTCGGGAACGAGCAGTACTTC. The chain is built from TRBV5-4 and TRBJ2-7, with a weak D call TRBD2 (5 bases). The CDR3 contains 14 residues. From germline, CDR1 is SGHNT and CDR2 YYREEE (reference sequence). V was trimmed by 4 bases and J by 5 bases, leaving 16 bases between them.

V is TRBV6-5 and J is TRBJ1-1; the match to TRBD1 covers 9 bases. This CDR3 region has 14 residues. In germline, CDR1 is MNHEY, CDR2 SVGAGI. The junction had 1 base not matched to a gene; V was cut back by 5 bases and J by 0 bases. The CDR3 DNA reads TGTGCCAGCAGTCGGGACAGGGTGAACACTGAAGCTTTCTTT. Translation: CASSRDRVNTEAFF.

The rearrangement links TRBV15 to TRBJ2-2; the D gene is possibly TRBD1 (5 bases). Looked up from germline, CDR1 is LNHNV and CDR2 is YYDKDF (reference sequence). Trimming removed 0 bases from V and 1 base from J, with 15 bases in between. The CDR3 runs to 18 residues. The CDR3 loop is CATSRDLAGRWNTGELFF. Here the CDR3 DNA reads TGTGCCACCAGCAGAGATCTGGCAGGGCGGTGGAACACCGGGGAGCTGTTTTTT.